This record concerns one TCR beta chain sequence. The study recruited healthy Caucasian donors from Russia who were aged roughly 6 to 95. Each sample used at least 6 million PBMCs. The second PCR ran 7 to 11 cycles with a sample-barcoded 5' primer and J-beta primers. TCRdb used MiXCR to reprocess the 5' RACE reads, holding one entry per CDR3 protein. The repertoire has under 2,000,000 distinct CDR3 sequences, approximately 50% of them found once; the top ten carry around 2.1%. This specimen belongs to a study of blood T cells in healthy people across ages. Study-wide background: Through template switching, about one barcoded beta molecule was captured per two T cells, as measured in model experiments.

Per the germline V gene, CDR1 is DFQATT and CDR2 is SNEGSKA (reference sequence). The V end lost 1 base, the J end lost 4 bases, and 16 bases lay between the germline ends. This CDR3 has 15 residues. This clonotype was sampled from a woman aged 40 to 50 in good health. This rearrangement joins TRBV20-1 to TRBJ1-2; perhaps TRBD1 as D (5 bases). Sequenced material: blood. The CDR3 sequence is CSARGLWGGAYGYTF. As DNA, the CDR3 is TGCAGTGCTAGAGGCCTTTGGGGGGGTGCCTATGGCTACACCTTC.